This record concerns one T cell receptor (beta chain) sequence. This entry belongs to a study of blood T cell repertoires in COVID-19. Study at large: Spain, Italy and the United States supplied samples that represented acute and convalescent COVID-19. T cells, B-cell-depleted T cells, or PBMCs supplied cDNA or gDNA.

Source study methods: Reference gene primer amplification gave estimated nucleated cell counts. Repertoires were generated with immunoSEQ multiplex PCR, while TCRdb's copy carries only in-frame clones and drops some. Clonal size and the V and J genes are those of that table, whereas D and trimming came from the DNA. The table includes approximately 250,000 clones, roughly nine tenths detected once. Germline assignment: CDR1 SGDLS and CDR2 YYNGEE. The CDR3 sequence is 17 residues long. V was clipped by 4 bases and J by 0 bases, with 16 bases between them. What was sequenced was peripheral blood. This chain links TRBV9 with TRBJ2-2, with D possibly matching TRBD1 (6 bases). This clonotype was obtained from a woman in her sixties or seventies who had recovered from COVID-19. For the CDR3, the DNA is TGTGCCAGCAGCCTAAACTCAGGGGCCCCGAACACCGGGGAGCTGTTTTTT. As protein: CASSLNSGAPNTGELFF.